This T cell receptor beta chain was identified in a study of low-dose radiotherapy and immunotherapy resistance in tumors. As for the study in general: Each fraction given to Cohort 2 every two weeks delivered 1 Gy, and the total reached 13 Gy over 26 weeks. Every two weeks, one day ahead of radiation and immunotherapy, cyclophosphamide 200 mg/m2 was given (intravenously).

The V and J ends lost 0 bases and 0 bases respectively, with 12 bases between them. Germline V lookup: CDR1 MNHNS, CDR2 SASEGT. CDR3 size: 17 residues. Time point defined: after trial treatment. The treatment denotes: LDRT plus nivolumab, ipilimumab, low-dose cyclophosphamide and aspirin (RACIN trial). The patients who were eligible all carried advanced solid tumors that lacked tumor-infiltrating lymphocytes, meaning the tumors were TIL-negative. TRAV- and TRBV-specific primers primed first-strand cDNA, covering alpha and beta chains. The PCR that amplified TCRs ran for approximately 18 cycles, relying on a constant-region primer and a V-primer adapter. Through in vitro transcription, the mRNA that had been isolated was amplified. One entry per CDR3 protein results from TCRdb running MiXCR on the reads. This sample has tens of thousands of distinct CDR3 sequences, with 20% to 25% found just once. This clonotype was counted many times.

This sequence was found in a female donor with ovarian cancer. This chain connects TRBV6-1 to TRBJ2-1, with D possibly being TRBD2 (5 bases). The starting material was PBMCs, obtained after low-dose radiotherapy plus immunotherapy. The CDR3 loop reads CASSEALLAGSYNEQFF. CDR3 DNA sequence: TGTGCCAGCAGTGAAGCGCTTCTAGCAGGCTCCTACAATGAGCAGTTCTTC.